The source of this T cell receptor (beta chain) is a study of blood T cell repertoires in COVID-19. Across the whole study: Both acute and convalescent COVID-19 samples were obtained from the United States, Italy and Spain. Nucleic acid was either cDNA or gDNA, and it came from T cells, B-cell-depleted T cells, or PBMCs.

Followed over time, Seattle patients had been enrolled while infection was active. On this clone: The sample carries other DNA sequences with the same CDR3.

V was trimmed by 3 bases and J by 0 bases, leaving 6 bases between them. The germline CDR1 and CDR2 sequences are MNHEY and SMNVEV (reference sequence). The CDR3 has 14 residues. Original processing methods: Nucleated cell number was recorded as an estimate derived from reference gene primer amplification. Using immunoSEQ multiplex PCR, the repertoire was profiled, and TCRdb retains in-frame clones only, with some absent. V, J and clone size reflect that table, while D and trimming were determined from the DNA. In the table there are 350,000 or so clones, about 87% of which are singletons. The chain employs TRBV27 and TRBJ2-1; D unresolved. The sequence was collected from a woman in her twenties or thirties with COVID-19, enrolled during active disease. The sequenced sample consisted of peripheral blood. The CDR3 DNA follows: TGTGCCAGCAGTTTGACATCCTCCTACAATGAGCAGTTCTTC. This encodes CASSLTSSYNEQFF.